Presented here are 20 T cell receptor beta chains from one specimen sequenced in a study of T cell repertoires in cytomegalovirus infection. TCRdb redid the calling of the reads with MiXCR, one entry per CDR3 protein. Here the sample spans hundreds of thousands of distinct CDR3 sequences, approximately 32% being singletons. Antigens for these TCRs are unknown. This specimen was cultured CD8+ T cells from PBMCs, taken from culture after CMV antigen stimulation. These TCRs come from a human donor in good health (CMV status not recorded). Some clones in this sample may be carry-over from other donors' samples.

This sequence joins TRBV28 and TRBJ1-4; 8 positions agree with TRBD1. V gave up 7 bases and J gave up 6 bases; unmatched junction bases: 10. CDR3 length: 15 residues. In germline, CDR1 is MDHEN, CDR2 SYDVKM. CDR3 DNA: TGTGCCAGCACTTCAGGTCAGGGGGCTTATGAAAAACTGTTTTTT. Translating gives CASTSGQGAYEKLFF.

With regard to this clonotype: This may arise from a read error, as a much more abundant clone is one base away. This sequence joins TRBV7-6 and TRBJ2-1; D gene unclear. The CDR3 has 11 amino acids. Per the germline V gene, CDR1 is SGHVS and CDR2 is FNYEAQ. Here the CDR3 reads CVSSSSDEQFF. In nucleotides, the CDR3 is TGTGTCAGCAGCTCCTCTGATGAGCAGTTCTTC.

This clonotype occurred many times. One junction end disagrees with the germline gene, perhaps due to a read error. This rearrangement joins TRBV6-1 to TRBJ1-2, with 7 bases lining up with TRBD1. From germline, CDR1 is MNHNS and CDR2 SASEGT. This CDR3 is 12 amino acids long. DNA for the CDR3: TGTGCCAGCAGGGAAGGGGGCAATGGCTACACCTTC. The encoded protein is CASREGGNGYTF.

This clonotype was observed once. The rearrangement uses TRBV4-3 and TRBJ1-5; no clear D gene. The germline CDR1 and CDR2 sequences are LGHNA and YSLEER. The CDR3 is 15 amino acids. The ends were cut back, 0 bases at V and 5 bases at J, with 11 bases in the middle. CDR3 bases: TGCGCCAGCAGCCAAGATAGGAATTACTATCAGCCCCAGCATTTT. Translated, it gives CASSQDRNYYQPQHF.

Only a few counts were recorded for this clonotype. The chain has TRBV7-3 and TRBJ2-2; 9 bases are a match to TRBD1. V gave up 4 bases and J gave up 6 bases; unmatched junction bases: 9. Germline-derived CDR1 and CDR2 are SGHTA and FQGTGA. The CDR3 is 16 residues long. CDR3 residues: CASSSPSTGGPGELFF. In DNA, the CDR3 is TGTGCCAGCAGCTCCCCTTCAACAGGGGGCCCCGGGGAGCTGTTTTTT. The full variable domain, rest sourced from reference TRBV7-3 and TRBJ2-2, is GAGVSQTPSNKVTEKGKYVELRCDPISGHTALYWYRQSLGQGPEFLIYFQGTGAADDSGLPNDRFFAVRPEGSVSTLKIQRTERGDSAVYLCASSSPSTGGPGELFFGEGSRLTVL.

The chain recombines TRBV2 with TRBJ2-7; possibly TRBD1 for D (6 bases). This CDR3 is built from 13 residues. Trimming pared 7 bases from V and 2 bases from J, leaving 12 bases between. The germline CDR1 and CDR2 sequences are SNHLY and FYNNEI. CDR3 protein: CASILGQTYEQYF. CDR3 coding DNA: TGTGCCAGCATCCTGGGACAAACCTACGAGCAGTACTTC.

CDR3: CASSSTGHTEAFF. As DNA, the CDR3 is TGTGCCAGCAGCTCGACAGGGCACACTGAAGCTTTCTTT. The V call is TRBV7-9, the J call TRBJ1-1; 7 bases fit TRBD1. Trimming took 4 bases from V and 3 from J; bases not matched to a gene: 2. The germline gives CDR1 SEHNR, CDR2 FQNEAQ (reference sequence). This CDR3 is 13 amino acids long.

This sequence joins TRBV27 and TRBJ1-5; weak D call: TRBD1 (5 bases). V lost 6 bases, J lost 5 bases, and 11 bases lay in between. CDR3 length: 13 residues. Germline lookup yields CDR1 MNHEY and CDR2 SMNVEV (reference sequence). CDR3 residues: CASRVGGDQPQHF. CDR3 bases: TGTGCCAGCAGGGTGGGAGGGGATCAGCCCCAGCATTTT.

This clonotype was recorded a few times. This rearrangement joins TRBV24-1 to TRBJ2-2, with D uncertain. Germline assignment: CDR1 KGHDR and CDR2 SFDVKD. The V and J ends lost 5 bases and 6 bases respectively, with 12 bases between them. The CDR3 spans 14 residues. The CDR3 reads CATSGPDVAGELFF. CDR3 nucleotide sequence: TGTGCCACCAGTGGCCCCGATGTCGCCGGGGAGCTGTTTTTT.

This clonotype has just a few counts. The chain couples TRBV7-9 to TRBJ2-5; no definite D call. This CDR3 has 18 amino acids. The germline V gene has CDR1 SEHNR and CDR2 FQNEAQ (reference sequence). The germline V and J ends were trimmed by 1 base and 0 bases, with 18 bases remaining between them. CDR3: CASSLVWRPQEYQETQYF. As DNA, the CDR3 is TGTGCCAGCAGCTTAGTATGGCGACCGCAGGAGTACCAAGAGACCCAGTACTTC.

CDR3 residues: CASSPSRGGFHTEAFF. Written as DNA, the CDR3 is TGTGCCAGCAGCCCAAGCAGGGGGGGGTTTCACACTGAAGCTTTCTTT. The gene calls are TRBV7-2 and TRBJ1-1; 7 bases align to TRBD1. The trim removed 5 bases at V and 3 bases at J, leaving 12 bases unmatched. The CDR3 has 16 residues. The germline CDR1 and CDR2 sequences are SGHTA and FQGNSA. The full variable domain, in which reference TRBV7-2 and TRBJ1-1 provide the parts outside the CDR3, is GAGVSQSPSNKVTEKGKDVELRCDPISGHTALYWYRQSLGQGLEFLIYFQGNSAPDKSGLPSDRFSAERTGGSVSTLTIQRTQQEDSAVYLCASSPSRGGFHTEAFFGQGTRLTVV.

The rearrangement joins TRBV12-3 or TRBV12-4 to TRBJ2-3, with D possibly TRBD1 on 5 matching bases. The CDR3 consists of 13 residues. With 4 bases removed from V and 6 bases from J, the gap between germline ends came to 11 bases. CDR3 in amino acids: CASSSLQEDTQYF. The DNA of the CDR3 is TGTGCCAGCAGTTCGTTACAGGAGGATACGCAGTATTTT.

This clonotype was found once. The chain is built from TRBV15 and TRBJ2-1; 12 nucleotides agree with TRBD2. CDR3 length: 19 amino acids. V shed 0 bases and J 0 bases; nucleotides not matched to a gene: 6. CDR1 LNHNV and CDR2 YYDKDF come from the germline V gene (reference sequence). CDR3 in DNA: TGTGCCACCAGCAGAGATTCCAGGACTAGCGGGAACTCCTACAATGAGCAGTTCTTC. Its translation: CATSRDSRTSGNSYNEQFF.

The chain combines TRBV4-3 with TRBJ2-6; D gene ambiguous. CDR1 LGHNA and CDR2 YSLEER come from the germline V gene. The CDR3 is 20 amino acids. Trimming stripped 1 base from V and 0 bases from J, with 19 bases between. In nucleotides, the CDR3 is TGCGCCAGCAGCCAAGCCTTACTTATACAGTTTCTCTCTGGGGCCAACGTCCTGACTTTC. Amino acid sequence: CASSQALLIQFLSGANVLTF.

The J gene is TRBJ2-1, the V gene TRBV6-2 or TRBV6-3; D is unclear. CDR1 and CDR2 from the germline V gene are MNHEY and SVGEGT. V was clipped by 2 bases and J by 6 bases, with 11 bases between them. There are 14 residues in the CDR3. CDR3 in amino acids: CASSYGPGVNEQFF. Here the CDR3 DNA reads TGTGCCAGCAGTTACGGCCCCGGCGTCAATGAGCAGTTCTTC.

The V and J genes are TRBV29-1 and TRBJ1-3, with a weak D call TRBD1 (5 bases). The ends were cut back, 1 base at V and 0 bases at J, with 10 bases in the middle. The CDR3 length is 15 residues. Germline V gives CDR1 SQVTM, CDR2 ANQGSEA. CDR3 loop: CSVEGDLLSGNTIYF. Written as DNA, the CDR3 is TGCAGCGTTGAAGGGGACCTACTCTCTGGAAACACCATATATTTT. Full variable domain (remainder filled in from reference TRBV29-1 and TRBJ1-3): SAVISQKPSRDICQRGTSLTIQCQVDSQVTMMFWYRQQPGQSLTLIATANQGSEATYESGFVIDKFPISRPNLTFSTLTVSNMSPEDSSIYLCSVEGDLLSGNTIYFGEGSWLTVV.

This clonotype was detected only a few times. The V call is TRBV20-1, the J call TRBJ2-3, with D possibly matching TRBD2 (5 bases). Germline V lookup: CDR1 DFQATT, CDR2 SNEGSKA (reference sequence). Trimming took off 6 bases at V and 5 bases at J, with 15 bases between the two ends. The CDR3 runs 13 residues. Written as DNA, the CDR3 is TGCAGTGCAGAGAGGGTAGTAATAGATACGCAGTATTTT. This codes for CSAERVVIDTQYF.

The J gene is TRBJ2-1, the V gene TRBV19; 9 bases align to TRBD1. The germline CDR1 and CDR2 sequences are LNHDA and SQIVND (reference sequence). V lost 3 bases and J lost 4; bases outside the gene matches: 7. The CDR3 is made up of 16 amino acids. The CDR3 is CASSIGTGYKYNEQFF. The CDR3 region has the DNA TGTGCCAGTAGTATTGGGACAGGGTACAAGTACAATGAGCAGTTCTTC.

The sample holds a few counts of this clonotype. This chain connects TRBV6-5 to TRBJ2-7; D might be TRBD1 (5 bases). With 2 bases removed from V and 0 bases from J, the gap between germline ends came to 8 bases. This CDR3 region has 14 residues. Germline V gene lookup returns CDR1 MNHEY and CDR2 SVGAGI. In DNA form, the CDR3 reads TGTGCCAGCAGTTACACAGACAGCTCCTACGAGCAGTACTTC. It encodes CASSYTDSSYEQYF.

This clonotype was seen more than once but under ten times. V usage is TRBV6-2 or TRBV6-3 and J usage is TRBJ1-2; D possibly corresponds to TRBD1 (6 bases). Germline assignment: CDR1 MNHEY and CDR2 SVGEGT. Trimming shortened V by 2 bases and J by 8 bases, and 30 bases separated the two germline ends. The CDR3 runs to 19 residues. For the CDR3, the DNA is TGTGCCAGCAGTTACGAGGACAGCCCTAGTACCCTCAACTCGGACGGCTACACCTTC. Its protein product is CASSYEDSPSTLNSDGYTF.